The TCR beta chain described here comes from a study of blood T cells in healthy people across ages. J was trimmed by 5 bases and V by 5 bases; bases with no gene match: 9. The CDR3 spans 15 residues. Germline CDR1 is MDHEN and CDR2 is SYDVKM. Primers used in a second PCR of about 7 to 12 cycles were a sample-barcoded 5' primer and a J-beta primer mix. In TCRdb, the 5' RACE reads were re-called with MiXCR into one record per CDR3 protein. The repertoire holds 550,000 to 750,000 distinct CDR3 sequences, with roughly 21% as singletons. Sequencing was performed on blood. The genes are TRBV28 and TRBJ2-1; 7 bases match TRBD2. The sequence was obtained from a man between 65 and 79 years old in good health. CDR3 sequence (DNA): TGTGCCAGCAGTATAAAGCGGGATAGGAACAATGAGCAGTTCTTC. As protein: CASSIKRDRNNEQFF.